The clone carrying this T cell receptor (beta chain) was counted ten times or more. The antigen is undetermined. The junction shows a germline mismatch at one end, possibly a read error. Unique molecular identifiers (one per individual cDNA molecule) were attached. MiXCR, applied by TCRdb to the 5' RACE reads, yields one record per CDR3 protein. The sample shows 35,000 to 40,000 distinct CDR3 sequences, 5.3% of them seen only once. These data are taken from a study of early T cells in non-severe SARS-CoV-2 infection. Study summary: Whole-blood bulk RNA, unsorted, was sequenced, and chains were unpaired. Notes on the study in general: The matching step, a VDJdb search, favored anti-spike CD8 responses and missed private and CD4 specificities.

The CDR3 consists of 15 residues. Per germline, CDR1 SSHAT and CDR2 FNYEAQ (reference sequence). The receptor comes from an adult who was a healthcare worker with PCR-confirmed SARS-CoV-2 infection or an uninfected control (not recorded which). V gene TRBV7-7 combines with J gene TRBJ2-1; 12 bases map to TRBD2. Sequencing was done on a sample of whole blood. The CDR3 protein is CASSLGTSGQGEQFF. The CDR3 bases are TGTGCTAGCAGCTTAGGGACTAGCGGGCAGGGTGAGCAGTTCTTC.